Below, 9 T cell receptor beta chains from the same sample are listed, as sequenced in a study of blood T cell repertoires in COVID-19. Here immunoSEQ multiplex PCR was the method, and the copy in TCRdb shows in-frame clones only, minus some. The sample consists of around 220,000 clones, 80% to 85% of them appearing once. Sequencing input: peripheral blood. These TCRs come from a man aged 25-40 years with active or convalescent COVID-19.

This sequence joins TRBV18 and TRBJ1-4; perhaps TRBD1 as D (5 bases). Germline V gives CDR1 KGHSH, CDR2 LQKENI. The CDR3 spans 14 residues. Trimming shortened V by 4 bases and J by 4 bases, and 10 bases separated the two germline ends. CDR3 region: CASSRAGLNEKLFF. The CDR3 DNA follows: TGTGCCAGCTCACGGGCGGGGCTTAATGAAAAACTGTTTTTT. Full variable domain (rest looked up from reference TRBV18 and TRBJ1-4): NAGVMQNPRHLVRRRGQEARLRCSPMKGHSHVYWYRQLPEEGLKFMVYLQKENIIDESGMPKERFSAEFPKEGPSILRIQQVVRGDSAAYFCASSRAGLNEKLFFGSGTQLSVL.

The chain combines TRBV5-4 with TRBJ1-2, with 11 bases that match TRBD1. The CDR3 length is 17 residues. Germline CDR1 and CDR2: SGHNT and YYREEE (reference sequence). V trimming: 4 bases; J trimming: 4 bases; junction bases outside the gene matches: 12. The CDR3, as DNA: TGTGCCAGCAGCCCAATTGGGACAGGGGGAAAGCGCTATGGCTACACCTTC. It is translated as CASSPIGTGGKRYGYTF.

The rearrangement joins TRBV15 to TRBJ2-3, with TRBD1 matching 11 bases. The CDR3 loop spans 16 amino acids. Germline V lookup: CDR1 LNHNV, CDR2 YYDKDF (reference sequence). V lost 6 bases, J lost 2 bases, and 7 bases stayed unmatched. The CDR3 sequence is CATRAGTGGATDTQYF. The CDR3 nucleotides are TGTGCCACCAGGGCCGGGACAGGGGGAGCCACAGATACGCAGTATTTT.

CDR3 region: CAWSVMGQGIQRGYEQYF. For the CDR3, the DNA is TGTGCCTGGAGTGTAATGGGACAGGGGATACAGCGCGGCTACGAGCAGTACTTC. The V gene is TRBV30, the J gene TRBJ2-7, with 10 bases that match TRBD1. Looked up from germline, CDR1 is GTSNPN and CDR2 is SVGIG (reference sequence). The CDR3 contains 18 residues. The V gene end was trimmed by 0 bases and the J gene end by 3 bases; junction bases not matched to a gene: 14. Filled out from reference TRBV30 and TRBJ2-7, the complete variable domain reads SQTIHQWPATLVQPVGSPLSLECTVEGTSNPNLYWYRQAAGRGLQLLFYSVGIGQISSEVPQNLSASRPQDRQFILSSKKLLLSDSGFYLCAWSVMGQGIQRGYEQYFGPGTRLTVT.

The chain links TRBV7-8 to TRBJ1-4, with TRBD1 as a possible D gene (6 bases). In germline, CDR1 is SGHVS, CDR2 FQNEAQ. V shed 3 bases and J shed 4 bases, with 12 bases lying between them. CDR3 length: 15 residues. DNA for the CDR3: TGTGCCAGCAGCTTGGCGGACAGCCTTAATGAAAAACTGTTTTTT. Translating gives CASSLADSLNEKLFF.

The rearrangement uses TRBV5-6 and TRBJ2-1; the D gene is possibly TRBD1 (5 bases). V was trimmed by 5 bases and J by 7 bases, leaving 16 bases between them. Per the germline V gene, CDR1 is SGHDT and CDR2 is YYEEEE. The CDR3 has 14 residues. CDR3 residues: CASRPQGFMNEQFF. CDR3 nucleotides: TGTGCCAGCAGACCGCAGGGATTTATGAATGAGCAGTTCTTC.

The chain uses TRBV19 and TRBJ2-1, with TRBD1 matching 7 bases. Germline lookup yields CDR1 LNHDA and CDR2 SQIVND (reference sequence). The CDR3 length is 15 residues. V lost 2 bases and J lost 3; bases outside the gene matches: 4. The CDR3 spells CASSILGGRYNEQFF. Written as DNA, the CDR3 is TGTGCCAGTAGTATACTAGGGGGCCGCTACAATGAGCAGTTCTTC.

The J gene is TRBJ2-1, the V gene TRBV12-3 or TRBV12-4; D might be TRBD2 (5 bases). The CDR3 is made up of 13 amino acids. Trimming took off 8 bases at V and 14 bases at J, with 22 bases between the two ends. CDR3: CASSPGLSTSEFF. The CDR3 nucleotides read TGTGCCAGCTCTCCGGGATTAAGTACCTCCGAGTTCTTC.

This clone was seen more than once but under ten times. The chain carries TRBV19 and TRBJ1-6; D is uncertain. Between the trimmed V and J ends, which lost 6 bases and 6 bases, there was a span of 18 bases. This CDR3 spans 16 amino acids. Germline V CDR1 and CDR2: LNHDA, SQIVND (reference sequence). Here the CDR3 reads CASRDPIPGGNSPLHF. As DNA, the CDR3 is TGTGCCAGTAGAGACCCCATCCCGGGAGGTAATTCACCCCTCCACTTT. Full variable domain (rest looked up from reference TRBV19 and TRBJ1-6): DGGITQSPKYLFRKEGQNVTLSCEQNLNHDAMYWYRQDPGQGLRLIYYSQIVNDFQKGDIAEGYSVSREKKESFPLTVTSAQKNPTAFYLCASRDPIPGGNSPLHFGNGTRLTVT.